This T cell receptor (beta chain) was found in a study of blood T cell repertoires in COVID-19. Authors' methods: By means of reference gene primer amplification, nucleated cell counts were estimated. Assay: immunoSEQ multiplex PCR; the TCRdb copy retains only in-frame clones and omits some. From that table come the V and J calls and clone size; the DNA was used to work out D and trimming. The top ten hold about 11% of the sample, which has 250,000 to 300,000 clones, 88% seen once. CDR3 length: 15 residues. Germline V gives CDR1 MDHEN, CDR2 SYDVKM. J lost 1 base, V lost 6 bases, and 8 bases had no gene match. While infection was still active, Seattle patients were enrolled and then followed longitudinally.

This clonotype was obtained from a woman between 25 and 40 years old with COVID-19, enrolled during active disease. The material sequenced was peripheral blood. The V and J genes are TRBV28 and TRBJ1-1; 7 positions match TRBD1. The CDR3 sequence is CASSSINRGNTEAFF. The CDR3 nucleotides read TGTGCCAGCAGCTCCATAAACAGGGGGAACACTGAAGCTTTCTTT. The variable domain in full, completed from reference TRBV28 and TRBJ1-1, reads DVKVTQSSRYLVKRTGEKVFLECVQDMDHENMFWYRQDPGLGLRLIYFSYDVKMKEKGDIPEGYSVSREKKERFSLILESASTNQTSMYLCASSSINRGNTEAFFGQGTRLTVV.